This record covers a single T cell receptor (beta chain). Trimming cost V 0 bases and J 5 bases; bases outside gene matches: 6. Per the germline V gene, CDR1 is MNHNY and CDR2 is SVGAGI (reference sequence). The CDR3 runs to 16 residues. The data derive from a study of OX40 agonist ivuxolimab in advanced cancers. Study-wide context: Patients received intravenous ivuxolimab every 2 weeks at 0.01 to 10 mg/kg.

TCRdb keeps only in-frame clones here, not all; method: immunoSEQ multiplex PCR. Of tens of thousands of clones in the sample, roughly 92% were seen once. The chain is built from TRBV6-6 and TRBJ2-3; 9 positions agree with TRBD2. The source of this sequence is an adult with an advanced solid tumor such as melanoma, head and neck, liver or kidney cancer. Here the sequenced sample was CD4+ or CD8+ T cells sorted from blood, taken in a trial of the OX40 agonist ivuxolimab. The CDR3 loop is CASSYSLLAGLDTQYF. Here the CDR3 DNA reads TGTGCCAGCAGTTACTCTCTCCTAGCGGGACTAGATACGCAGTATTTT.